This record concerns one TCR beta chain sequence. As yet, its antigen is unknown. The data are from a study of OX40 agonist ivuxolimab in advanced cancers. Study information: In this cohort, patients received ivuxolimab, an agonistic anti-OX40 (CD134) antibody.

Using immunoSEQ multiplex PCR, the repertoire was profiled, and TCRdb retains in-frame clones only, with some absent. The sample carries roughly 38,000 clones, 82% recorded once. Germline V gene sequence: CDR1 SGDLS, CDR2 YYNGEE. The J segment lost 3 bases and the V segment lost 0 bases, leaving 3 bases of the junction unmatched. The CDR3 has 14 amino acids. Findings and limits, study-wide: Partial responders dosed at 0.1-3.0 mg/kg displayed clonal expansion ranking among the lowest. The expanded peripheral T cells' antigen specificity was not determined.

The sequence was obtained from an adult with an advanced solid tumor such as melanoma, head and neck, liver or kidney cancer. The chain uses TRBV9 and TRBJ2-7; 7 bases fit TRBD1. The sample here was CD4+ or CD8+ T cells sorted from blood, taken in a trial of the OX40 agonist ivuxolimab. The DNA for the CDR3 is TGTGCCAGCAGCGTAGGGCAGGGGGTCTACGAGCAGTACTTC. This encodes CASSVGQGVYEQYF.